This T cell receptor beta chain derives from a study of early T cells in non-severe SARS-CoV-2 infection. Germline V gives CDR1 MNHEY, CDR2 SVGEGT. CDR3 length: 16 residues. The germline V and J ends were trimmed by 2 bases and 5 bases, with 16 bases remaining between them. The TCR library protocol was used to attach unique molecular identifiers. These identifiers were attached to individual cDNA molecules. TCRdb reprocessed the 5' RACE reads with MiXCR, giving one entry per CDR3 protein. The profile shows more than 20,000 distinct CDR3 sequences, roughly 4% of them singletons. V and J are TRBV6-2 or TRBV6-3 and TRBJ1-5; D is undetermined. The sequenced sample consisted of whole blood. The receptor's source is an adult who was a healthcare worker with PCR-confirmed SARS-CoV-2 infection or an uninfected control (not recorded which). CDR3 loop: CASSYGNSFGYQPQHF. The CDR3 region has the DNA TGTGCCAGCAGTTACGGGAATTCATTCGGGTATCAGCCCCAGCATTTT.